This T cell receptor beta chain was captured in a study of radiotherapy plus CTLA-4 blockade in lung cancer (dated by TCRdb to the late 2010s). A note on the overall study: Objective responses were observed in 18% of enrolled patients, and disease control was achieved in 25% to 40%. Paper-wide results and their limitations: The strongest predictors of response, as reported, were early dynamic changes in blood T cell clones along with a rise in serum interferon-beta after radiation. After treatment with radiotherapy and ipilimumab, TCR clones that originated in tumors expanded in peripheral blood.

Receptor libraries were prepared by the immunoSEQ multiplex PCR assay. TCRdb holds this immuneACCESS table with in-frame rearrangements only. Some clones are missing; in checked studies, unresolved V genes explain under half, and the rest has no known cause. This sample has approximately 50,000 clones in its table, and approximately 82% of those were observed once. The leading ten clones occupy around 6% of the sample. As concerns this clone: Its antigen is unknown. No base qualities exist here, and no much larger clone lies one base off it.

In this study, focal radiation therapy paired with CTLA-4 blockade (ipilimumab) was tested in patients who had chemo-refractory metastatic non-small-cell lung cancer. The sequence came from a human donor with non-small cell lung cancer whose response to radiotherapy plus ipilimumab could not be evaluated. Here the sequenced sample was peripheral blood, taken from a patient treated with radiotherapy plus ipilimumab.

CDR3 region: CASSSVWPLYEQYF. The DNA sequence is as follows: TGTGCCAGCAGTTCAGTCTGGCCATTATACGAGCAGTACTTC. The chain was built from TRBV27 and TRBJ2-7, with the D segment identity uncertain. V and J lose 4 bases and 4 bases, and a span of 14 bases separates them. CDR1 and CDR2, per the germline V gene (reference sequence), are MNHEY and SMNVEV. Measured from the cysteine to the phenylalanine, the CDR3 is 14 residues long. The kept DNA is CDR3 alone, 42 bases in frame from the first base.